This T cell receptor beta chain originates from a study of cytomegalovirus exposure and HLA in healthy donors. General study findings and limits: There were several of the most significant clusters that appeared linked to common viral pathogens in a later analysis. Further analysis, carried out later, found HLA-associated TCR beta chains more clonally expanded than equally common other chains.

This clone was detected only once. What it binds is unknown. The PCR made use of 60 Vbeta and 13 Jbeta primers. Method: immunoSEQ multiplex PCR; TCRdb's copy keeps in-frame clones and lacks some. The profile shows 150,000 to 200,000 clones, around 78% of them singletons. Sequenced: PBMCs. The source of this sequence is a woman aged 25 to 39 in good health and CMV-seropositive.

Here the CDR3 reads CASSLGSRDYEQYF. Written as DNA, the CDR3 is TGTGCCAGCAGCCTGGGGTCCAGGGATTACGAGCAGTACTTC. The chain links TRBV11-3 to TRBJ2-7; D might be TRBD1 (5 bases). Trimming shortened V by 5 bases and J by 4 bases, and 15 bases separated the two germline ends. The germline V gene has CDR1 SGHNT and CDR2 YENEEA. This CDR3 contains 14 residues.